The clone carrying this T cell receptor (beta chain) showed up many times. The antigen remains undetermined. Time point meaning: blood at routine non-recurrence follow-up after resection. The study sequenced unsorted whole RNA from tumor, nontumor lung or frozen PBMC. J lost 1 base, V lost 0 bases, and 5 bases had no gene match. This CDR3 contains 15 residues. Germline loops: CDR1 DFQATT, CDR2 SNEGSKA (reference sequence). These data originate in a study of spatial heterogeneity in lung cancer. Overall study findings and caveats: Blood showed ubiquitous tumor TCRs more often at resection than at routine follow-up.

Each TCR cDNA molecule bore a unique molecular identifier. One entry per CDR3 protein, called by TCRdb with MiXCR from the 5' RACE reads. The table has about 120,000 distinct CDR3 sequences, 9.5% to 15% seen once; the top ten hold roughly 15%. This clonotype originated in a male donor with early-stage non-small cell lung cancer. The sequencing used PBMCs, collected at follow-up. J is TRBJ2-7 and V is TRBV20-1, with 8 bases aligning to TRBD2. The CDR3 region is CSARESSGVSYEQYF. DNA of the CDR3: TGCAGTGCTAGAGAGAGTAGCGGGGTATCCTACGAGCAGTACTTC.